These 5 T cell receptor beta chains came from one sample sequenced in a study of Ad26.COV2.S vaccination and SARS-CoV-2 variants. Profiled with immunoSEQ multiplex PCR; TCRdb holds only in-frame clones, not every one. The table includes around 300,000 clones, 80% to 90% detected once. Treatment: about 20 received Ad26.COV2.S at low or high dose, single or two shots; about 5 received placebo; per-sample allocation not given. Sample collection was performed on day 63 after the first vaccine or placebo injection. Sequences were derived from peripheral blood, sampled in a trial of Ad26.COV2.S vaccine versus placebo. These TCRs come from a person aged 18 to 65 who received the Ad26.COV2.S COVID-19 vaccine or a placebo.

This rearrangement joins TRBV11-2 to TRBJ1-1; D is ambiguous. The CDR3 length is 13 residues. CDR1 is SGHAT and CDR2 is FQNNGV in the germline V gene. V was clipped by 5 bases and J by 4 bases, with 11 bases between them. The CDR3 reads CASSQVGSTEAFF. CDR3 sequence (DNA): TGTGCCAGCAGCCAAGTTGGGAGCACTGAAGCTTTCTTT.

The CDR3 DNA is TGTGCCAGTAGTAGCAATTCAGGGGACGCTGAAGCTTTCTTT. Translation gives CASSSNSGDAEAFF. The chain is built from TRBV19 and TRBJ1-1; tentatively, D is TRBD1 (6 bases). This CDR3 is 14 amino acids long. From germline, CDR1 is LNHDA and CDR2 SQIVND (reference sequence). V lost 4 bases to trimming and J lost 6 bases, with 15 bases between them.

The rearrangement links TRBV3-1 (or the pseudogene TRBV3-2) to TRBJ2-7; 10 nucleotides line up with TRBD2. This CDR3 is built from 15 residues. The germline CDR1 and CDR2 sequences are LGHDT and YNNKEL (reference sequence). V was clipped by 4 bases and J by 4 bases; unmatched bases: 7. The CDR3, as DNA: TGTGCCAGCAGCCGCTATTCTAGCGGGAGTTACGAGCAGTACTTC. This codes for CASSRYSSGSYEQYF.

The CDR3 loop is CATSDTGAGPTIQETQYF. CDR3 bases: TGTGCCACCAGTGACACAGGAGCTGGACCGACGATCCAAGAGACCCAGTACTTC. This sequence joins TRBV24-1 and TRBJ2-5; D may be TRBD1 (5 bases). Germline assignment: CDR1 KGHDR and CDR2 SFDVKD. This CDR3 has 18 residues. The V end lost 4 bases, the J end lost 1 base, and 21 bases lay between the germline ends.

This rearrangement joins TRBV28 to TRBJ2-5; a weak D match, TRBD2 (5 bases). Trimming removed 8 bases at V and 4 bases at J, with 35 bases between. Germline CDR1 MDHEN, CDR2 SYDVKM. The CDR3 is 20 amino acids. CDR3 loop: CASQPRLGRARGRPGETQYF. CDR3 nucleotides: TGTGCCAGCCAACCCCGGCTCGGGCGGGCGAGAGGGAGACCCGGAGAGACCCAGTACTTC.